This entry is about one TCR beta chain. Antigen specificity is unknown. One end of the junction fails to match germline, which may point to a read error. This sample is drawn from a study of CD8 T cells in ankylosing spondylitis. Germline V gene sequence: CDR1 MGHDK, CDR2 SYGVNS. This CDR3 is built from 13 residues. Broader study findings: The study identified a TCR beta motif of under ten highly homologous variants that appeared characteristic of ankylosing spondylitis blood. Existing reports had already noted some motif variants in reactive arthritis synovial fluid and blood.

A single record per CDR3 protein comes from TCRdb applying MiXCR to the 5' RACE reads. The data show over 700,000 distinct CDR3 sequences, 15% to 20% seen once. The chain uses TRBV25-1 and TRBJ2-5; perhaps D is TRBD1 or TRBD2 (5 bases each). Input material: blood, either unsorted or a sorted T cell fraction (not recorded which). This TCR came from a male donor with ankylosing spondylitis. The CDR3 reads CASSEWGTETQYF. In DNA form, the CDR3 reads TGTGCCAGCAGCGAATGGGGGACAGAGACCCAGTACTTC.